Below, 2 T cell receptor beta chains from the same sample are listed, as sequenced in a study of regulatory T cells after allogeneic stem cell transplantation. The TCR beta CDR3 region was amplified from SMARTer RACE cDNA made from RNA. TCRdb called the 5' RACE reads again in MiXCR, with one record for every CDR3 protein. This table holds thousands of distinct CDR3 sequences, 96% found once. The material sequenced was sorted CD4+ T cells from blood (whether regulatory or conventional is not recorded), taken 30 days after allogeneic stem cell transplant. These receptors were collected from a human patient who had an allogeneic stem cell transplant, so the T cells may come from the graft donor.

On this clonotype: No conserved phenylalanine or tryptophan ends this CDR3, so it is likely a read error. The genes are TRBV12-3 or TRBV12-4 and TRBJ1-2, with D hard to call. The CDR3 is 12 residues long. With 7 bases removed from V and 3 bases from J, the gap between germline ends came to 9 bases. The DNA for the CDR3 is TGTGCCAGCAAGGGTGACTACTATGGCTACACCGCC. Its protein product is CASKGDYYGYTA.

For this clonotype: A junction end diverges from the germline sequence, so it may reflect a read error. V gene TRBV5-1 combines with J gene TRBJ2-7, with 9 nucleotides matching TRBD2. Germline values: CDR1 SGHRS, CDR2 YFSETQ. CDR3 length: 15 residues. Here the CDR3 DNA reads TGCGCCAGAAGCCTGCTAGCGGGATCCATGTACGAGCAGCACTTC. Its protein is CARSLLAGSMYEQHF.